This note documents a single T cell receptor beta chain sequence. Study processing details: The authors estimated nucleated cell counts from reference gene primer amplification. Profiling relied on immunoSEQ multiplex PCR, and the TCRdb table lists in-frame clones only, not all of them. The V and J calls and clone size were taken over from that table, and D and trimming were inferred from the DNA. The data contain 110,000 or so clones, roughly 80% of them seen just once; the ten biggest clones take up about 7.3%. The germline V gene encodes CDR1 GTSNPN and CDR2 SVGIG (reference sequence). Trimming shortened V by 8 bases and J by 5 bases, and 12 bases separated the two germline ends. The CDR3 runs to 11 residues. This record comes from a study of blood T cell repertoires in COVID-19. In the study overall: T cells, B-cell-depleted T cells, or PBMCs provided the cDNA or gDNA that served as material.

The source of this sequence is a woman aged 40 to 55 with acute or convalescent COVID-19. Sequencing input: peripheral blood. The V and J genes are TRBV30 and TRBJ1-2, with D possibly matching TRBD1 (6 bases). Written as DNA, the CDR3 is TGTGCCACCCAAGGGGGTTATGGCTACACCTTC. It codes for CATQGGYGYTF. Together with reference TRBV30 and TRBJ1-2, the CDR3 gives the full variable domain: SQTIHQWPATLVQPVGSPLSLECTVEGTSNPNLYWYRQAAGRGLQLLFYSVGIGQISSEVPQNLSASRPQDRQFILSSKKLLLSDSGFYLCATQGGYGYTFGSGTRLTVV.